Below are 15 T cell receptor beta chains sequenced from a single sample in a study of shared clonotypes between healthy human individuals. Profiling relied on immunoSEQ multiplex PCR, and the TCRdb table lists in-frame clones only, not all of them. This table holds approximately 720,000 clones, approximately 79% found once. Material: memory CD4+ T cells sorted from blood. Indicated subset: CD45RA-negative fraction. The receptors stem from a woman in her 30s in good health.

This chain links TRBV28 with TRBJ2-1; 8 positions match TRBD2. CDR3 size: 15 residues. Germline lookup yields CDR1 MDHEN and CDR2 SYDVKM. Trimming at V came to 1 base and at J to 4 bases, leaving 3 bases not matched to a gene. CDR3 region: CASSLSVAGYNEQFF. The DNA for the CDR3 is TGTGCCAGCAGTTTATCCGTAGCGGGGTACAATGAGCAGTTCTTC.

The DNA of the CDR3 is TGTGCCAGCAGTTTGCGGCGGGACAGGGGGAATTCTTTCTCCTACGAGCAGTACTTC. Its protein product is CASSLRRDRGNSFSYEQYF. The V call is TRBV28, the J call TRBJ2-7; the match to TRBD1 covers 11 bases. Germline loops: CDR1 MDHEN, CDR2 SYDVKM. V shed 3 bases and J 0 bases; nucleotides not matched to a gene: 13. The CDR3 is 19 residues long.

V usage is TRBV10-3 and J usage is TRBJ2-7; tentative D call: TRBD1 (5 bases). V was trimmed by 6 bases and J by 2 bases, leaving 23 bases between them. The CDR3 sequence is 17 residues long. Per the germline V gene, CDR1 is ENHRY and CDR2 is SYGVKD. The DNA of the CDR3 is TGTGCCATCAGCCCCATTGGGGCAGGCCCTTCTACCTACGAGCAGTACTTC. Its protein is CAISPIGAGPSTYEQYF.

This clone occurred a few times. The chain employs TRBV29-1 and TRBJ2-2; D not resolved. CDR1 SQVTM and CDR2 ANQGSEA come from the germline V gene. This CDR3 is 14 amino acids long. Between the trimmed V and J ends, which lost 4 bases and 6 bases, there was a span of 15 bases. CDR3 coding DNA: TGCAGCGTTGTTTACCCACAAGCCCCCGGGGAGCTGTTTTTT. Its translation is CSVVYPQAPGELFF.

The genes are TRBV7-6 and TRBJ2-7, with a weak D call TRBD2 (6 bases). Germline-derived CDR1 and CDR2 are SGHVS and FNYEAQ. V lost 4 bases and J 4 bases, leaving 11 bases between the germline ends. The CDR3 runs 13 residues. In nucleotides, the CDR3 is TGTGCCAGCAGCTCCCAACTAGCTTACGAGCAGTACTTC. Translation: CASSSQLAYEQYF.

The chain links TRBV7-2 to TRBJ2-5; TRBD2 aligns across 13 bases. Per the germline V gene, CDR1 is SGHTA and CDR2 is FQGNSA. CDR3 size: 16 residues. V lost 6 bases, J lost 4 bases, and 8 bases stayed unmatched. The CDR3 is CASSRWGLAGSETQYF. The CDR3 DNA reads TGTGCCAGCAGTCGTTGGGGACTAGCGGGATCAGAGACCCAGTACTTC.

The CDR3 DNA is TGTGCCAGCAGCCTCACAGACAGGGAACAGTTCTTC. It yields the protein CASSLTDREQFF. V is TRBV2 and J is TRBJ2-1; 7 bases fit TRBD1. This CDR3 region has 12 residues. Germline trimming cut 6 bases from V and 13 bases from J; bases unmatched to any gene: 9. CDR1 and CDR2 from the germline V gene are SNHLY and FYNNEI.

CDR3 bases: TGTGCCAGTAGAGTAGCGGCCTACAATGAGCAGTTCTTC. It is translated as CASRVAAYNEQFF. This chain uses TRBV19 with TRBJ2-1; TRBD2 is a possible D gene (6 bases). Trimming removed 6 bases from V and 2 bases from J, with 8 bases in between. The CDR3 runs 13 residues. Germline-derived CDR1 and CDR2 are LNHDA and SQIVND (reference sequence).

This clone showed up just once. This rearrangement joins TRBV10-2 to TRBJ2-7; the D call may be TRBD1 or TRBD2 (9 bases each). Trimming left V 4 bases short and J 6 bases short, with 28 bases between. This CDR3 region has 18 residues. The germline V gene encodes CDR1 WSHSY and CDR2 SAAADI. The CDR3 bases are TGCGCCAGCAGTGCAAAGGACAGGGGTCTAGCGGGAATTGCCGAGCAGTACTTC. Translated: CASSAKDRGLAGIAEQYF.

V gene TRBV7-7 combines with J gene TRBJ2-1, with D tentatively TRBD2 (7 bases). Per germline, CDR1 SSHAT and CDR2 FNYEAQ (reference sequence). CDR3 length: 13 residues. V was shortened by 5 bases and J by 10 bases, with 15 bases between the two germline ends. CDR3 protein: CASSTRRGAEQFF. DNA for the CDR3: TGTGCCAGCAGCACCAGACGGGGGGCAGAGCAGTTCTTC.

CDR3 bases: TGTGCCAGCAGCTGGCGACTCCAAGAGACCCAGTACTTC. Amino acid sequence: CASSWRLQETQYF. The chain employs TRBV7-8 and TRBJ2-5; D is unclear. CDR1 SGHVS and CDR2 FQNEAQ come from the germline V gene. The CDR3 is made up of 13 amino acids. V was pared by 4 bases and J by 1 base, with 7 bases between.

The V and J genes are TRBV15 and TRBJ1-5; D not certain. With 4 bases removed from V and 3 bases from J, the gap between germline ends came to 13 bases. CDR1 LNHNV and CDR2 YYDKDF come from the germline V gene (reference sequence). This CDR3 spans 15 amino acids. In nucleotides, the CDR3 is TGTGCCACCAGCACCGAGCGGGGTCTCAATCAGCCCCAGCATTTT. Protein: CATSTERGLNQPQHF.

This chain links TRBV7-2 with TRBJ1-3; tentative D call: TRBD1 (5 bases). The CDR3 is made up of 15 amino acids. In germline, CDR1 is SGHTA, CDR2 FQGNSA. V lost 4 bases, J lost 0 bases, and 10 bases lay in between. Here the CDR3 reads CASSSQAISGNTIYF. The CDR3 DNA sequence: TGTGCCAGCAGCTCACAGGCGATCTCTGGAAACACCATATATTTT.

The sample holds one count of this clone. The CDR3 loop is CASSPGRVLTDTQYF. The CDR3 nucleotides are TGTGCCAGCTCACCGGGTCGGGTTCTAACAGATACGCAGTATTTT. The chain is built from TRBV18 and TRBJ2-3; D is unresolved. This CDR3 comprises 15 residues. CDR1 is KGHSH, CDR2 LQKENI, per germline. Trimming took 3 bases from V and 3 from J, leaving 13 bases between them.

This chain connects TRBV19 to TRBJ2-7; 12 positions match TRBD1. The trim removed 5 bases at V and 4 bases at J, leaving 6 bases unmatched. Per the germline V gene, CDR1 is LNHDA and CDR2 is SQIVND (reference sequence). This CDR3 contains 15 residues. The CDR3 coding sequence is TGTGCCAGTAGTTGGCCGGGACAGGGGGCTTACGAGCAGTACTTC. The encoded protein is CASSWPGQGAYEQYF.